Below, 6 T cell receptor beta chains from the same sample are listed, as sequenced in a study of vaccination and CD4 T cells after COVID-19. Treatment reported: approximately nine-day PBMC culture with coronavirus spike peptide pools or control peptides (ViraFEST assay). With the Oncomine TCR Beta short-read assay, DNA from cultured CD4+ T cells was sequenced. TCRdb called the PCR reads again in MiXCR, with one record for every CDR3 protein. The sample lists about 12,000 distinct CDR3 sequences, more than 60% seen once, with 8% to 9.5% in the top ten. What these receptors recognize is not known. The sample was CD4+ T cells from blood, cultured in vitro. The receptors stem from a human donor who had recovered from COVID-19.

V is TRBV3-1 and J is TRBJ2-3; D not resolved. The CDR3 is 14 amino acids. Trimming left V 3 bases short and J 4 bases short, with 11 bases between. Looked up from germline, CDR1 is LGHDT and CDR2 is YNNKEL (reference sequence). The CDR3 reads CASSHLVKSDTQYF. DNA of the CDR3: TGTGCCAGCAGCCACCTAGTTAAATCAGATACGCAGTATTTT.

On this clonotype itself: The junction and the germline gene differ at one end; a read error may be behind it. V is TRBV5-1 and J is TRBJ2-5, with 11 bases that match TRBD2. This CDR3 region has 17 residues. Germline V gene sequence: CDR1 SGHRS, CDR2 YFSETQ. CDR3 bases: TGCGCCAGCAGCTTGGTTCTAGCGGGGGGCCTCCAAGAGACCCAATACTTC. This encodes CASSLVLAGGLQETQYF.

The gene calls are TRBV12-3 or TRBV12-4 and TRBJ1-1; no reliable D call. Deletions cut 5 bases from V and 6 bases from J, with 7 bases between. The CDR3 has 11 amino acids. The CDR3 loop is CASSRRSEAFF. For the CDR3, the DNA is TGTGCCAGCAGTCGCAGGTCTGAAGCTTTCTTT.

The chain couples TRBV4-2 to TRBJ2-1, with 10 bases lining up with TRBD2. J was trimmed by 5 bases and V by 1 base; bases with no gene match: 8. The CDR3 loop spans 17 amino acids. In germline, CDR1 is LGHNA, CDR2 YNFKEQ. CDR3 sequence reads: CASSQASGRVGNNEQFF. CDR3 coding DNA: TGTGCCAGCAGCCAAGCCAGCGGGAGGGTGGGGAACAATGAGCAGTTCTTC.

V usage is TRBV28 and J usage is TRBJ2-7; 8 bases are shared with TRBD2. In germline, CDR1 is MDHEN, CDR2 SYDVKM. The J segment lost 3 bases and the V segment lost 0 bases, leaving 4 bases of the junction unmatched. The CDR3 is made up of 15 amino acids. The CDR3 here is CASSLWVSGNYEQYF. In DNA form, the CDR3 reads TGTGCCAGCAGTTTATGGGTTAGCGGGAACTACGAGCAGTACTTC.

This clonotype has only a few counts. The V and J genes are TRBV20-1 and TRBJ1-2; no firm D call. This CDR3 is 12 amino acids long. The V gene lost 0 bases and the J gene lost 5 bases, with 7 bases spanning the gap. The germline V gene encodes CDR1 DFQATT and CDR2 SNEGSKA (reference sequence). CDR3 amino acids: CSARDGVYGYTF. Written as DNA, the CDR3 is TGCAGTGCTAGAGATGGCGTATATGGCTACACCTTC.